This is a list of T cell receptor beta chains from one sample in a study of cytomegalovirus exposure and HLA in healthy donors. The data were produced by immunoSEQ multiplex PCR, yet TCRdb's version contains in-frame clones alone and is incomplete. The profile covers about 170,000 clones, with roughly 80% appearing a single time and less than 2.5% taken by the ten largest. Sequenced input: PBMCs. Source of these receptors: a male donor in good health and CMV-seronegative. CDR3s include the opening cysteine and the closing phenylalanine or tryptophan. D genes are given only for firm matches. Not all rows give a size; the values are once, few, many and, for expanded clones, a class.

v_gene: TRBV4-3
d_gene: TRBD1
j_gene: TRBJ1-2
abundance: .
CDR3aa: CASSQDPSGQGANYGYTF
CDR3nt: TGCGCCAGCAGCCAAGATCCCAGTGGACAGGGGGCTAACTATGGCTACACCTTC

v_gene: TRBV19
d_gene: TRBD1
j_gene: TRBJ2-2
abundance: .
CDR3aa: CASSATGQTGELFF
CDR3nt: TGTGCCAGTAGTGCGACGGGACAGACCGGGGAGCTGTTTTTT

v_gene: TRBV4-1
d_gene: .
j_gene: TRBJ1-2
abundance: .
CDR3aa: CASSQRTPTNYGYTF
CDR3nt: TGCGCCAGCAGCCAACGCACACCGACTAACTATGGCTACACCTTC

v_gene: TRBV7-2
d_gene: TRBD2
j_gene: TRBJ2-3
abundance: .
CDR3aa: CASSITSGIDTQYF
CDR3nt: TGTGCCAGCAGCATAACTAGCGGGATAGATACGCAGTATTTT

v_gene: TRBV10-2
d_gene: TRBD2
j_gene: TRBJ2-3
abundance: few
CDR3aa: CASSGPGTSGSTDTQYF
CDR3nt: TGCGCCAGCAGTGGTCCCGGGACTAGCGGGAGCACAGATACGCAGTATTTT

v_gene: TRBV6-1
d_gene: TRBD2
j_gene: TRBJ2-7
abundance: few
CDR3aa: CAVGGYYEQYF
CDR3nt: TGTGCTGTGGGGGGGTACTACGAGCAGTACTTC

v_gene: TRBV5-1
d_gene: TRBD2
j_gene: TRBJ2-7
abundance: .
CDR3aa: CASSLGLAGGLDTYEQYF
CDR3nt: TGCGCCAGCAGCTTGGGACTAGCGGGAGGACTAGATACCTACGAGCAGTACTTC

v_gene: TRBV7-9
d_gene: .
j_gene: TRBJ2-7
abundance: .
CDR3aa: CASSPGRSSYEQYF
CDR3nt: TGTGCCAGCAGCCCTGGTAGGAGCTCCTACGAGCAGTACTTC

v_gene: TRBV19
d_gene: .
j_gene: TRBJ2-7
abundance: .
CDR3aa: CASSAQILYEQYF
CDR3nt: TGTGCCAGTAGTGCACAGATCCTCTACGAGCAGTACTTC

v_gene: TRBV4-1
d_gene: .
j_gene: TRBJ2-3
abundance: .
CDR3aa: CASSQGRGTDTQYF
CDR3nt: TGCGCCAGCAGCCAAGGGAGGGGTACAGATACGCAGTATTTT

v_gene: TRBV9
d_gene: TRBD2
j_gene: TRBJ2-1
abundance: .
CDR3aa: CASSVALSGGWDEQFF
CDR3nt: TGTGCCAGCAGCGTAGCTCTCTCGGGGGGTTGGGATGAGCAGTTCTTC

v_gene: TRBV5-1
d_gene: TRBD1
j_gene: TRBJ2-7
abundance: .
CDR3aa: CASSLEGQGAIDEQYF
CDR3nt: TGCGCCAGCAGCTTGGAAGGACAGGGGGCAATCGACGAGCAGTACTTC

v_gene: TRBV30
d_gene: .
j_gene: TRBJ1-2
abundance: .
CDR3aa: CAWSGGEGYTF
CDR3nt: TGTGCCTGGAGTGGGGGGGAAGGCTACACCTTC

v_gene: TRBV5-6
d_gene: .
j_gene: TRBJ2-7
abundance: .
CDR3aa: CASSSQGGSSYEQYF
CDR3nt: TGTGCCAGCAGCTCCCAGGGCGGATCCTCCTACGAGCAGTACTTC

v_gene: TRBV27
d_gene: .
j_gene: TRBJ2-7
abundance: .
CDR3aa: CASSPGRAPSSYEQYF
CDR3nt: TGTGCCAGCAGTCCCGGGCGGGCTCCGAGCTCCTACGAGCAGTACTTC

v_gene: TRBV19
d_gene: .
j_gene: TRBJ2-5
abundance: .
CDR3aa: CASSSQGQQETQYF
CDR3nt: TGTGCCAGTAGTTCACAGGGCCAACAAGAGACCCAGTACTTC

v_gene: TRBV6-1
d_gene: .
j_gene: TRBJ1-4
abundance: few
CDR3aa: CASTGGEKLFF
CDR3nt: TGTGCCAGCACGGGGGGAGAAAAACTGTTTTTT

v_gene: TRBV6-5
d_gene: .
j_gene: TRBJ2-2
abundance: .
CDR3aa: CASPRESPGELFF
CDR3nt: TGTGCCAGCCCCAGGGAATCACCCGGGGAGCTGTTTTTT

v_gene: TRBV2
d_gene: TRBD1
j_gene: TRBJ2-7
abundance: .
CDR3aa: CATRRQGGPSSYEQYF
CDR3nt: TGTGCCACCAGGCGACAGGGGGGCCCGAGCTCCTACGAGCAGTACTTC

v_gene: TRBV5-1
d_gene: .
j_gene: TRBJ1-1
abundance: .
CDR3aa: CASSLASGNTEAFF
CDR3nt: TGCGCCAGCAGCTTGGCTTCGGGAAACACTGAAGCTTTCTTT